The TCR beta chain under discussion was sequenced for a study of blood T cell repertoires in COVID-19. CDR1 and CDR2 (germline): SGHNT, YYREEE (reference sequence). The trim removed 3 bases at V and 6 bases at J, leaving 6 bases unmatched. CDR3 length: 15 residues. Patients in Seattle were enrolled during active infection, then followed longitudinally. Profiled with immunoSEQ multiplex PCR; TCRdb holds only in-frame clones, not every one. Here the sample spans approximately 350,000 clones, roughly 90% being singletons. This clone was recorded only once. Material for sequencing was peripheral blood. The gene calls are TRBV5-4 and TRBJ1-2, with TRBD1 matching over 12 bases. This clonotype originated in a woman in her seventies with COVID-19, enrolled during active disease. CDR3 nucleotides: TGTGCCAGCAGCTACCGGGACAGGGGGCTTGATGGCTACACCTTC. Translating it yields CASSYRDRGLDGYTF. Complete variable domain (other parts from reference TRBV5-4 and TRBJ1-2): ETGVTQSPTHLIKTRGQQVTLRCSSQSGHNTVSWYQQALGQGPQFIFQYYREEENGRGNFPPRFSGLQFPNYSSELNVNALELDDSALYLCASSYRDRGLDGYTFGSGTRLTVV.